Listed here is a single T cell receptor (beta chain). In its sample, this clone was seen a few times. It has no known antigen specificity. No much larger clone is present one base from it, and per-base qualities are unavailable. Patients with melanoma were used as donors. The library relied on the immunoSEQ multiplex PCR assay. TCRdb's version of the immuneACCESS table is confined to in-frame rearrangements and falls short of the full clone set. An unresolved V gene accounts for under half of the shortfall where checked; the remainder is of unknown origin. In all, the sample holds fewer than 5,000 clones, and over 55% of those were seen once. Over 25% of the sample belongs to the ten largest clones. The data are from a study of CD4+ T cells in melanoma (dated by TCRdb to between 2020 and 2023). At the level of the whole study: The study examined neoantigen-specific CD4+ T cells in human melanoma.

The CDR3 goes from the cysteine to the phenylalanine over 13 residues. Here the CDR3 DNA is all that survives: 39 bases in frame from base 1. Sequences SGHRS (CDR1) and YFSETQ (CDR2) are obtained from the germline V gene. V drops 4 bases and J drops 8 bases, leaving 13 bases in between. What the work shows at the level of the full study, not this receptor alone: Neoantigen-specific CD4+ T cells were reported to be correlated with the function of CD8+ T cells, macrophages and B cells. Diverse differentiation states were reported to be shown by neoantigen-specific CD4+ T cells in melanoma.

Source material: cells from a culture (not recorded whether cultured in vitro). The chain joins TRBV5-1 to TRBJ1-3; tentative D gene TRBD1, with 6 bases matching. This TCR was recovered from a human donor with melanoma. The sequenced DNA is TGCGCCAGCAGCGCACAGGGTGGTGACACCATATATTTT. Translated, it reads CASSAQGGDTIYF.